Below, 25 T cell receptor beta chains from the same sample are listed, as sequenced in a study of blood T cell repertoires in COVID-19. Using immunoSEQ multiplex PCR, the repertoire was profiled, and TCRdb retains in-frame clones only, with some absent. The sample shows about 240,000 clones, around four fifths of them seen only once. The sample consisted of peripheral blood. The origin of the receptors is a woman aged 55-69 years with active or convalescent COVID-19.

This clone was observed a few times. V and J are TRBV30 and TRBJ1-3; 7 bases line up with TRBD1. Germline V lookup: CDR1 GTSNPN, CDR2 SVGIG (reference sequence). The CDR3 loop spans 16 amino acids. The junction had 10 bases not matched to a gene; V was cut back by 4 bases and J by 1 base. For the CDR3, the DNA is TGTGCCTGGACGACCCAGGGGGGACTTTCTGGAAACACCATATATTTT. It encodes CAWTTQGGLSGNTIYF.

The chain employs TRBV5-1 and TRBJ2-2, with 11 bases aligning to TRBD1. Germline CDR1 is SGHRS and CDR2 is YFSETQ. The V segment lost 5 bases and the J segment 7 bases; nucleotides outside the gene matches: 7. The CDR3 is 15 residues long. The DNA for the CDR3 is TGCGCCAGCAGTCGGACAGGGGGCGCATTCGGGGAGCTGTTTTTT. It translates to CASSRTGGAFGELFF. Full variable domain (rest looked up from reference TRBV5-1 and TRBJ2-2): KAGVTQTPRYLIKTRGQQVTLSCSPISGHRSVSWYQQTPGQGLQFLFEYFSETQRNKGNFPGRFSGRQFSNSRSEMNVSTLELGDSALYLCASSRTGGAFGELFFGEGSRLTVL.

The CDR3 is CASSNRAGTGENIQYF. Written as DNA, the CDR3 is TGTGCCAGCAGCAACAGGGCCGGTACAGGGGAAAACATTCAGTACTTC. This chain joins TRBV3-1 (or the pseudogene TRBV3-2) and TRBJ2-4, with TRBD1 matching over 7 bases. This CDR3 comprises 16 residues. Per the germline V gene, CDR1 is LGHDT and CDR2 is YNNKEL (reference sequence). The V gene end was trimmed by 5 bases and the J gene end by 5 bases; junction bases not matched to a gene: 12.

The genes are TRBV6-5 and TRBJ2-7, with D possibly TRBD2 on 6 matching bases. V was clipped by 8 bases and J by 1 base, with 18 bases between them. The germline V gene encodes CDR1 MNHEY and CDR2 SVGAGI. This CDR3 spans 15 amino acids. The chain's CDR3 is CASGPGGVLSYEQYF. The CDR3, as DNA: TGTGCCAGCGGGCCCGGGGGAGTACTTTCCTACGAGCAGTACTTC.

Remarks on this clone: In the same sample, other DNA sequences code for this CDR3. The chain employs TRBV11-3 and TRBJ2-1, with 9 positions matching TRBD2. CDR1 SGHNT and CDR2 YENEEA come from the germline V gene. V lost 3 bases, J lost 4 bases, and 4 bases stayed unmatched. There are 15 residues in the CDR3. CDR3 sequence (DNA): TGTGCCAGCAGCTTGCGGGGGGGGCGGTACAATGAGCAGTTCTTC. Its protein is CASSLRGGRYNEQFF.

The chain recombines TRBV5-1 with TRBJ1-1, with a tentative D call TRBD1 (6 bases). The CDR3 has 13 amino acids. In germline, CDR1 is SGHRS, CDR2 YFSETQ. Trimming cost V 5 bases and J 2 bases, with 10 bases left between them. The CDR3 coding sequence is TGCGCCAGCAGGAGGACAGATAACACTGAAGCTTTCTTT. Translated: CASRRTDNTEAFF.

The V call is TRBV5-1, the J call TRBJ2-5; 9 nucleotides match TRBD1. The CDR3 has 15 amino acids. J was trimmed by 5 bases and V by 0 bases; bases with no gene match: 5. Germline V lookup: CDR1 SGHRS, CDR2 YFSETQ. The CDR3 region has the DNA TGCGCCAGCAGCTTGGTTGGGACAGGGCGGGAGACCCAGTACTTC. Encoded protein: CASSLVGTGRETQYF.

The chain links TRBV4-1 to TRBJ1-2, with TRBD1 matching 7 bases. The CDR3 is 15 residues long. Germline V gene sequence: CDR1 MGHRA, CDR2 YSYEKL. V was pared by 0 bases and J by 9 bases, with 10 bases of the junction left unmatched. The CDR3 DNA reads as TGCGCCAGCAGCCAAGATCTACGACAGGGTATAAGCTACACCTTC. Translation: CASSQDLRQGISYTF.

This clone turned up a few times. The chain uses TRBV2 and TRBJ2-1; TRBD1 agrees at 7 bases. Germline lookup yields CDR1 SNHLY and CDR2 FYNNEI. The CDR3 has 14 residues. Losses at the gene ends were 6 bases for V and 10 bases for J; bases not matched to a gene: 12. The CDR3 loop is CASRNPGTVPEQFF. In DNA, the CDR3 is TGTGCCAGCAGGAATCCCGGGACAGTTCCCGAGCAGTTCTTC.

V usage is TRBV19 and J usage is TRBJ1-3; D is unresolved. CDR3 length: 17 residues. CDR1 is LNHDA, CDR2 SQIVND, per germline (reference sequence). The germline V and J ends were trimmed by 6 bases and 4 bases, with 22 bases remaining between them. The CDR3 DNA is TGTGCCAGTAGCCGACTTGGAGACTCAAGAATCGGAAACACCATATATTTT. Its translation is CASSRLGDSRIGNTIYF.

This clone came up once. The rearrangement links TRBV4-1 to TRBJ2-7; 10 nucleotides line up with TRBD1. The CDR3 is made up of 16 amino acids. Germline V gives CDR1 MGHRA, CDR2 YSYEKL. Trimming took 1 base from V and 2 from J; bases not matched to a gene: 5. Here the CDR3 DNA reads TGCGCCAGCAGCCAAGGGCCGACAGGGGGCACCTACGAGCAGTACTTC. Translated: CASSQGPTGGTYEQYF.

The V and J genes are TRBV6-2 or TRBV6-3 and TRBJ1-6, with D maybe TRBD1 (6 bases). The CDR3 is 19 amino acids. CDR1 and CDR2 (germline): MNHEY, SVGEGT. The V end was cut by 6 bases, the J end by 0 bases, with 21 bases between. The CDR3 reads CASSVPTGQLSSYNSPLHF. CDR3 DNA sequence: TGTGCCAGCAGCGTCCCGACAGGTCAGCTCAGCTCCTATAATTCACCCCTCCACTTT.

Concerning this clone: An end of the junction does not agree with germline; a read error may underlie this. The chain is built from TRBV7-7 and TRBJ2-2; possible D gene TRBD1, 6 bases. Germline lookup yields CDR1 SSHAT and CDR2 FNYEAQ (reference sequence). The CDR3 totals 14 residues. CDR3 nucleotides: TGTGCTAGCAGCTTGGAGACAGGACCCGGGGAGCTGTTTTTT. Residues: CASSLETGPGELFF.

The chain joins TRBV23-1 to TRBJ2-2, with D hard to call. TRBV23-1 is an ORF, with its function uncertain. Trimming cost V 1 base and J 10 bases, with 16 bases left between them. The CDR3 length is 15 residues. This chain's CDR3 is CASSQLVSGGLELFF. The CDR3 nucleotides read TGCGCCAGCAGTCAATTAGTGTCGGGTGGCTTGGAGCTGTTTTTT.

This chain connects TRBV18 to TRBJ2-7; a possible D gene is TRBD1 (6 bases). The germline V and J ends were trimmed by 3 bases and 3 bases, with 12 bases remaining between them. The CDR3 contains 14 residues. Germline values: CDR1 KGHSH, CDR2 LQKENI. CDR3 DNA: TGTGCCAGCTCACCCAGGGACACGGACTACGAGCAGTACTTC. This codes for CASSPRDTDYEQYF.

V is TRBV27 and J is TRBJ1-5; 11 bases are a match to TRBD1. The CDR3 is 19 residues long. The germline gives CDR1 MNHEY, CDR2 SMNVEV (reference sequence). V shed 5 bases, J shed 2 bases, and the junction held 14 bases outside the gene matches. The CDR3 bases are TGTGCCAGCAGTCAAAGAGTCGGGACAGGGGGAAGGGGCAATCAGCCCCAGCATTTT. Translating gives CASSQRVGTGGRGNQPQHF.

V is TRBV6-5 and J is TRBJ1-4; the D gene is possibly TRBD1 (5 bases). The V and J ends lost 2 bases and 7 bases respectively, with 14 bases between them. This CDR3 has 15 amino acids. The germline CDR1 and CDR2 sequences are MNHEY and SVGAGI. CDR3 nucleotide sequence: TGTGCCAGCAGTTACGATGGAACAGGTGGTGAAAAACTGTTTTTT. Translated: CASSYDGTGGEKLFF.

The chain uses TRBV5-1 and TRBJ2-7, with TRBD1 as a possible D gene (6 bases). V shed 3 bases and J shed 2 bases, with 9 bases lying between them. The CDR3 totals 13 residues. The germline CDR1 and CDR2 sequences are SGHRS and YFSETQ. This CDR3 reads CASSWAGAYEQYF. Here the CDR3 DNA reads TGCGCCAGCAGCTGGGCAGGGGCCTACGAGCAGTACTTC. The variable domain in full, with the rest retrieved from reference TRBV5-1 and TRBJ2-7, is KAGVTQTPRYLIKTRGQQVTLSCSPISGHRSVSWYQQTPGQGLQFLFEYFSETQRNKGNFPGRFSGRQFSNSRSEMNVSTLELGDSALYLCASSWAGAYEQYFGPGTRLTVT.

The CDR3, as DNA: TGTGCCAGTAGTATAGCAGGTCCGCGGCCCCAGCATTTT. Its protein product is CASSIAGPRPQHF. The chain uses TRBV19 and TRBJ1-5; D gene unclear. Germline CDR1 reads LNHDA; CDR2 reads SQIVND (reference sequence). The V end lost 1 base, the J end lost 9 bases, and 10 bases lay between the germline ends. This CDR3 contains 13 residues.

The CDR3 spells CASSFKRDNEQFF. DNA for the CDR3: TGTGCCAGCAGCTTCAAGCGGGACAATGAGCAGTTCTTC. The J gene is TRBJ2-1, the V gene TRBV11-2, with D perhaps matching TRBD2 (6 bases). Trimming pared 3 bases from V and 5 bases from J, leaving 8 bases between. From germline, CDR1 is SGHAT and CDR2 FQNNGV. This CDR3 has 13 residues.

V is TRBV3-1 (or the pseudogene TRBV3-2) and J is TRBJ2-2; D is perhaps TRBD1 (5 bases). V was trimmed by 4 bases and J by 5 bases, leaving 8 bases between them. This CDR3 has 13 amino acids. Per the germline V gene, CDR1 is LGHDT and CDR2 is YNNKEL (reference sequence). CDR3: CASSPQGTGELFF. DNA of the CDR3: TGTGCCAGCAGCCCCCAGGGTACCGGGGAGCTGTTTTTT.

The rearrangement uses TRBV13 and TRBJ1-1; D may be TRBD1 (6 bases). Deletions cut 8 bases from V and 8 bases from J, with 30 bases between. The germline V gene encodes CDR1 PRHDT and CDR2 FYEKMQ (reference sequence). This CDR3 is 17 amino acids long. In DNA form, the CDR3 reads TGTGCCAGCGCTTTCTCACAACTAAGACAGGTGGGGTCCGAAGCTTTCTTT. It specifies CASAFSQLRQVGSEAFF.

CDR3 residues: CASSSRDRVRDEQYF. CDR3 bases: TGTGCCAGCAGCTCCCGGGACAGGGTAAGAGACGAGCAGTACTTC. The V and J genes are TRBV7-2 and TRBJ2-7; 9 nucleotides line up with TRBD1. J gave up 5 bases and V 4 bases, and 9 bases lay outside the gene matches. CDR1 is SGHTA, CDR2 FQGNSA, per germline. This CDR3 contains 15 residues.

The chain combines TRBV4-1 with TRBJ2-5, with D perhaps matching TRBD2 (5 bases). Germline-derived CDR1 and CDR2 are MGHRA and YSYEKL. V was pared by 6 bases and J by 3 bases, with 14 bases between. The CDR3 extends over 14 amino acids. The CDR3 here is CASSPGEREETQYF. In nucleotides, the CDR3 is TGCGCCAGCAGTCCCGGGGAAAGGGAAGAGACCCAGTACTTC.

With respect to this clone: Additional DNA sequences in this sample encode the identical CDR3. The chain carries TRBV9 and TRBJ2-5; maybe TRBD1 (6 bases). V lost 2 bases, J lost 5 bases, and 13 bases lay in between. The CDR3 contains 14 residues. CDR1 is SGDLS and CDR2 is YYNGEE in the germline V gene. CDR3 coding DNA: TGTGCCAGCAGCGTCCCGGGACAAGGGGAGACCCAGTACTTC. It yields the protein CASSVPGQGETQYF. Based on the CDR3 plus reference TRBV9 and TRBJ2-5, the full variable domain is DSGVTQTPKHLITATGQRVTLRCSPRSGDLSVYWYQQSLDQGLQFLIQYYNGEERAKGNILERFSAQQFPDLHSELNLSSLELGDSALYFCASSVPGQGETQYFGPGTRLLVL.